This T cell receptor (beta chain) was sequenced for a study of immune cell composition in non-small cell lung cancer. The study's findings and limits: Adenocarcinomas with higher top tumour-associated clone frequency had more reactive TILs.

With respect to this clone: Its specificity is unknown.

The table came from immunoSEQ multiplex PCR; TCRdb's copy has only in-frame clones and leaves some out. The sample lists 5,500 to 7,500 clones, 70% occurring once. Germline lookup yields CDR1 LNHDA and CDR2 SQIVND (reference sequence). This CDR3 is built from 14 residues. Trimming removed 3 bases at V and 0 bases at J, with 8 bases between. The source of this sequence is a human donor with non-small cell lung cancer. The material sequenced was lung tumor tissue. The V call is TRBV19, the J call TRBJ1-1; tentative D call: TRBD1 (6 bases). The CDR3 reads CASSMTGVNTEAFF. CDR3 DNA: TGTGCCAGTAGTATGACAGGCGTGAACACTGAAGCTTTCTTT. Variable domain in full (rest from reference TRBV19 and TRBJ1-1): DGGITQSPKYLFRKEGQNVTLSCEQNLNHDAMYWYRQDPGQGLRLIYYSQIVNDFQKGDIAEGYSVSREKKESFPLTVTSAQKNPTAFYLCASSMTGVNTEAFFGQGTRLTVV.